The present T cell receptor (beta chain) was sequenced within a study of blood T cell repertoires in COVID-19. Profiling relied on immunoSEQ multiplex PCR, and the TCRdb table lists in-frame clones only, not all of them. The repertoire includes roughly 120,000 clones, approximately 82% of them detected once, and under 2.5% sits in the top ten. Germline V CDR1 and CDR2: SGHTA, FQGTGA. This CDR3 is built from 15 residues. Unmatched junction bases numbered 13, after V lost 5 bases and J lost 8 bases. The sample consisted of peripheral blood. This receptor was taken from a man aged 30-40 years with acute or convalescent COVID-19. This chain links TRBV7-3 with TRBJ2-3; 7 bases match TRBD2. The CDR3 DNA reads TGTGCCAGCAGCCCCTCCGGTCGGGGGGAGGGTACGCAGTATTTT. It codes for CASSPSGRGEGTQYF.